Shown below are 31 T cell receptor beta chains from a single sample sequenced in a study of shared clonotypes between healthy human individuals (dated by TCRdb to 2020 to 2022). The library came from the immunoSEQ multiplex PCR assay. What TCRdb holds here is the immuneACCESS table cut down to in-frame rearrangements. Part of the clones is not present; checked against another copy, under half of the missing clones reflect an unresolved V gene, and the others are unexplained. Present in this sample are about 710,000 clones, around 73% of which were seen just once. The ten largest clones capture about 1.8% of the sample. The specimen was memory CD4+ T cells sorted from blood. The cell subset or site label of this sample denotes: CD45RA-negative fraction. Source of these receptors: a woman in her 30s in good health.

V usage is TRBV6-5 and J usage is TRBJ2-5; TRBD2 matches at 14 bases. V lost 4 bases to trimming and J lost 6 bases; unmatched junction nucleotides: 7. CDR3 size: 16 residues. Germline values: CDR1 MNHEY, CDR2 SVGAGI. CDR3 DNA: TGTGCCAGCAGTTCCCGACTAGCGGGAGGGGGGAAGACCCAGTACTTC. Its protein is CASSSRLAGGGKTQYF.

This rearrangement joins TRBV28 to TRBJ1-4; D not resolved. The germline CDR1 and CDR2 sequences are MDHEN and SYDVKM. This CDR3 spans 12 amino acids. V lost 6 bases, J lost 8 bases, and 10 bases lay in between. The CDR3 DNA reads TGTGCCAGCAGAACCTCTCGGGAAAAACTGTTTTTT. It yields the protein CASRTSREKLFF.

The CDR3 protein is CASRDGQAAYGYTF. For the CDR3, the DNA is TGTGCCAGCAGAGACGGACAGGCAGCCTATGGCTACACCTTC. The chain uses TRBV28 and TRBJ1-2; 7 nucleotides line up with TRBD1. Trimming removed 6 bases from V and 4 bases from J; junction bases left unmatched: 8. This CDR3 region has 14 residues. Germline CDR1 is MDHEN and CDR2 is SYDVKM.

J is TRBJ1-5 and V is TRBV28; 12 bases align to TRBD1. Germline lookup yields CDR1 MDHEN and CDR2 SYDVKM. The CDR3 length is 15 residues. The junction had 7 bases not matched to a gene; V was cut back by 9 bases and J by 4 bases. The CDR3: CASRDRGPPNQPQHF. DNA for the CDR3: TGTGCCAGTCGGGACAGGGGGCCGCCAAATCAGCCCCAGCATTTT.

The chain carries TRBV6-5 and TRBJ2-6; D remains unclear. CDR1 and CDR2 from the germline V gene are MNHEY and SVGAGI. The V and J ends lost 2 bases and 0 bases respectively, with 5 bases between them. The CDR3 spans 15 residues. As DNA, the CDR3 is TGTGCCAGCAGTTACGGGTCCTCTGGGGCCAACGTCCTGACTTTC. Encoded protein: CASSYGSSGANVLTF.

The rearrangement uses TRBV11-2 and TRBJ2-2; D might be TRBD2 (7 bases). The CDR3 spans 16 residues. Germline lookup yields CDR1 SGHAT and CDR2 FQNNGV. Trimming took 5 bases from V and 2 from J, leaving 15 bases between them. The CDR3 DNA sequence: TGTGCCAGCAGCCCGCGGGGGCAGGATAACACCGGGGAGCTGTTTTTT. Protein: CASSPRGQDNTGELFF.

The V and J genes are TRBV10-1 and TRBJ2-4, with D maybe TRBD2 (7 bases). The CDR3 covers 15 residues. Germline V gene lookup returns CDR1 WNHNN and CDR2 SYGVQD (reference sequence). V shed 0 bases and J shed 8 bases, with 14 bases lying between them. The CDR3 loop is CASSESAGASDIQYF. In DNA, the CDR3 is TGCGCCAGCAGTGAGTCGGCGGGGGCTAGCGACATTCAGTACTTC.

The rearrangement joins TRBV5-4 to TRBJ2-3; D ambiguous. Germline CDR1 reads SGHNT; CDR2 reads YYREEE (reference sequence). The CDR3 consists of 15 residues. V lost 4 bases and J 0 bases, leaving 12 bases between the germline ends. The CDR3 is CASSRWTASTDTQYF. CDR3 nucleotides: TGTGCCAGCAGCAGATGGACGGCCAGCACAGATACGCAGTATTTT.

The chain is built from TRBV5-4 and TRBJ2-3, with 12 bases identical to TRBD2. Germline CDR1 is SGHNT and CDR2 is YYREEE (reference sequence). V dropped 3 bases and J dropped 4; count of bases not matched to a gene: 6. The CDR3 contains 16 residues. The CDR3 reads CASSSRGLAGADTQYF. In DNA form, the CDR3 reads TGTGCCAGCAGCTCCAGGGGACTAGCGGGCGCAGATACGCAGTATTTT.

The CDR3 sequence is CASSQDRQPRRGYTF. CDR3 sequence (DNA): TGTGCCAGCAGCCAAGATCGGCAGCCCAGACGCGGCTACACCTTC. V gene TRBV7-2 combines with J gene TRBJ1-2; D is unclear. Trimming left V 5 bases short and J 8 bases short, with 21 bases between. Per germline, CDR1 SGHTA and CDR2 FQGNSA. The CDR3 extends over 15 amino acids. Filled out from reference TRBV7-2 and TRBJ1-2, the complete variable domain reads GAGVSQSPSNKVTEKGKDVELRCDPISGHTALYWYRQSLGQGLEFLIYFQGNSAPDKSGLPSDRFSAERTGGSVSTLTIQRTQQEDSAVYLCASSQDRQPRRGYTFGSGTRLTVV.

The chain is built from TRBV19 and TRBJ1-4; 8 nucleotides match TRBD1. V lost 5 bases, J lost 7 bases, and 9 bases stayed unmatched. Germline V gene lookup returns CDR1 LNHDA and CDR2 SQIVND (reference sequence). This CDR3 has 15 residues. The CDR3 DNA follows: TGTGCCAGTAGTCTCAGGGGGCGCGGAAGTGAAAAACTGTTTTTT. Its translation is CASSLRGRGSEKLFF.

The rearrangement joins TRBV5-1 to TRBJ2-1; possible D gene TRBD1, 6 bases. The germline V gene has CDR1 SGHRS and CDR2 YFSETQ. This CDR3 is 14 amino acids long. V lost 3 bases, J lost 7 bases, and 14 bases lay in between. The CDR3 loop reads CASSSGTQGNEQFF. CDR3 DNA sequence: TGCGCCAGCAGCTCCGGGACCCAGGGGAATGAGCAGTTCTTC.

CDR3 amino acids: CAWAATPGTRLYNEQFF. The CDR3 DNA follows: TGTGCCTGGGCAGCCACTCCCGGGACTAGACTCTACAATGAGCAGTTCTTC. V is TRBV30 and J is TRBJ2-1; 8 bases agree with TRBD2. CDR3 length: 17 residues. Trimming took 5 bases from V and 3 from J; bases not matched to a gene: 15. Germline assignment: CDR1 GTSNPN and CDR2 SVGIG (reference sequence).

The CDR3 DNA follows: TGTGCCAGCAGCTTAGGCCAGGCCGACACCGGGGAGCTGTTTTTT. This translates into CASSLGQADTGELFF. The chain links TRBV11-2 to TRBJ2-2; D is undetermined. The length of the CDR3 is 15 residues. The ends were cut back, 1 base at V and 3 bases at J, with 9 bases in the middle. Germline V gives CDR1 SGHAT, CDR2 FQNNGV.

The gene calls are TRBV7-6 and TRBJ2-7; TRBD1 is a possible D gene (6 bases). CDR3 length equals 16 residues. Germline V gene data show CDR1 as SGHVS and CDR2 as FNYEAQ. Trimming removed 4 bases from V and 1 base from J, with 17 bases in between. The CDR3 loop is CASSSWTVTGSYEQYF. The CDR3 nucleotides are TGTGCCAGCAGCTCCTGGACAGTCACGGGGTCCTACGAGCAGTACTTC. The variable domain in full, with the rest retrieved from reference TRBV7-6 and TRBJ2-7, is GAGVSQSPRYKVTKRGQDVALRCDPISGHVSLYWYRQALGQGPEFLTYFNYEAQQDKSGLPNDRFSAERPEGSISTLTIQRTEQRDSAMYRCASSSWTVTGSYEQYFGPGTRLTVT.

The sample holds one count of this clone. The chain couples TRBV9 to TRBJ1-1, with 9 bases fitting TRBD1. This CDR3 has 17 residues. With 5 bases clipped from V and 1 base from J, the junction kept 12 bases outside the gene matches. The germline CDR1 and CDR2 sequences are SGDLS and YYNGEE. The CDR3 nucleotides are TGTGCCAGCAGTGATGGACAGGGGCGAACTAGGAACACTGAAGCTTTCTTT. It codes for CASSDGQGRTRNTEAFF.

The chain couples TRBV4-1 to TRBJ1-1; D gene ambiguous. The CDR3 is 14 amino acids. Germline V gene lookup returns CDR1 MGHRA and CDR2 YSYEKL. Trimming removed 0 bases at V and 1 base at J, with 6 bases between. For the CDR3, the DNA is TGCGCCAGCAGCCAAGATGTAGAGAACACTGAAGCTTTCTTT. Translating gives CASSQDVENTEAFF.

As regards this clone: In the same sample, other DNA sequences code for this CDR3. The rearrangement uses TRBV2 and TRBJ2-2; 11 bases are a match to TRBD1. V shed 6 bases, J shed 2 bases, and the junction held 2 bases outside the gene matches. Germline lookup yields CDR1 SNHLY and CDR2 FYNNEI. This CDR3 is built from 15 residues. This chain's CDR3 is CASRGTGGNTGELFF. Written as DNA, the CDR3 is TGTGCCAGCAGAGGGACAGGGGGAAACACCGGGGAGCTGTTTTTT.

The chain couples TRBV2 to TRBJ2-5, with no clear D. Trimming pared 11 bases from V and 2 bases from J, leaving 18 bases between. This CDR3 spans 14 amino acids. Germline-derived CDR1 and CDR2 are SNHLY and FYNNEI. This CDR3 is CASAVFTNQETQYF. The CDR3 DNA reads TGTGCCTCAGCAGTCTTCACTAATCAAGAGACCCAGTACTTC.

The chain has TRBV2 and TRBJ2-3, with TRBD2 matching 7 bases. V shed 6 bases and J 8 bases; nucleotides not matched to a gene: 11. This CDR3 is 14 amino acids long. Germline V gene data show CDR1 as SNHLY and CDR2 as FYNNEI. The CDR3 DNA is TGTGCCAGCAGGGACGGGCGACGGACTAGTACGCAGTATTTT. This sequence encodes CASRDGRRTSTQYF. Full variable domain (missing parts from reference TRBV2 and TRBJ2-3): EPEVTQTPSHQVTQMGQEVILRCVPISNHLYFYWYRQILGQKVEFLVSFYNNEISEKSEIFDDQFSVERPDGSNFTLKIRSTKLEDSAMYFCASRDGRRTSTQYFGPGTRLTVL.

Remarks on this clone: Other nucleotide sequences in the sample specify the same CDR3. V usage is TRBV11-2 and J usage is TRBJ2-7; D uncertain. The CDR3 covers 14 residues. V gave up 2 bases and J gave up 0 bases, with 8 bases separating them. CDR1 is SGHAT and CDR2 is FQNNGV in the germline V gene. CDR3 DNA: TGTGCCAGCAGCTTACAAAGGGACTCCTACGAGCAGTACTTC. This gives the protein CASSLQRDSYEQYF.

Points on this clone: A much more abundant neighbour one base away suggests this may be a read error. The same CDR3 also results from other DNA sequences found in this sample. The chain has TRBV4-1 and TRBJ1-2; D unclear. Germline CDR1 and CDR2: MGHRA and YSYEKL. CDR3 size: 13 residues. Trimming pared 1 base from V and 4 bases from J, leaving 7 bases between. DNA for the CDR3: TGCGCCAGCAGCCAAGGGCAGATCTATGGCTACACCTTC. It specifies CASSQGQIYGYTF.

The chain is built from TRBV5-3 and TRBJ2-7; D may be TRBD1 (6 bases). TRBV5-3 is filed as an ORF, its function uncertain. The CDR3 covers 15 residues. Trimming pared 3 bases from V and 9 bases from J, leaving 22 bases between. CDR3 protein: CARSYEGTKRPVQYF. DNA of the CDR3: TGTGCCAGAAGCTATGAGGGGACAAAACGGCCGGTGCAGTACTTC.

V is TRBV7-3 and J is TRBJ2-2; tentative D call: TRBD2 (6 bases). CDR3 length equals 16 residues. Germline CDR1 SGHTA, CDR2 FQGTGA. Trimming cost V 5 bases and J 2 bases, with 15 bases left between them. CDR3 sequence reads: CASSPSSSANTGELFF. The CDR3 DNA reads TGTGCCAGCAGCCCATCCTCTAGCGCTAACACCGGGGAGCTGTTTTTT.

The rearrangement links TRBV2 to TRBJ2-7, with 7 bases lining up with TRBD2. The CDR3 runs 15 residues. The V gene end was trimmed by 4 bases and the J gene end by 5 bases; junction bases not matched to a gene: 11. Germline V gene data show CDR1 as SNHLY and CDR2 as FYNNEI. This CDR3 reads CASSGPGLVENEQYF. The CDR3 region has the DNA TGTGCCAGCAGTGGACCCGGACTAGTGGAGAACGAGCAGTACTTC.

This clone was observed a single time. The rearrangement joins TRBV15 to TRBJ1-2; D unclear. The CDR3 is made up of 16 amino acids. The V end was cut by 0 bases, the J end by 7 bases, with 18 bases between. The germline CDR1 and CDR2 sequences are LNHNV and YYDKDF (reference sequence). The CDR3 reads CATSRDAAPLQVGYTF. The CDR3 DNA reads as TGTGCCACCAGCAGAGATGCGGCACCGCTCCAGGTTGGCTACACCTTC.

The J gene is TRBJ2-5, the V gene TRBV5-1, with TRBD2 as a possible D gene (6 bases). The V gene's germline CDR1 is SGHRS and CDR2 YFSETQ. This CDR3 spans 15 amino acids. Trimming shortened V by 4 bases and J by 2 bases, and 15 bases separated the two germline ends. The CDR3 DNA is TGCGCCAGCAGCCCCGGGGACTGGACACAAGAGACCCAGTACTTC. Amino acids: CASSPGDWTQETQYF.

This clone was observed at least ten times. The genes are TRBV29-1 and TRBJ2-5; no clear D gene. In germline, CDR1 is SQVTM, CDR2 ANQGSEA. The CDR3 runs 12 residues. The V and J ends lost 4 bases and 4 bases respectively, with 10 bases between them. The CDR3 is CSVVRDSETQYF. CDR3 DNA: TGCAGCGTTGTAAGGGATTCAGAGACCCAGTACTTC.

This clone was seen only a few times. Written as DNA, the CDR3 is TGTGCCAGTCATGATCTAGCGGGAGAGGCCGGGGAGCTGTTTTTT. Residues: CASHDLAGEAGELFF. This chain uses TRBV25-1 with TRBJ2-2; 10 bases fit TRBD2. Germline assignment: CDR1 MGHDK and CDR2 SYGVNS. Losses at the gene ends were 9 bases for V and 6 bases for J; bases not matched to a gene: 10. The CDR3 runs 15 residues. Full variable domain (remainder filled in from reference TRBV25-1 and TRBJ2-2): EADIYQTPRYLVIGTGKKITLECSQTMGHDKMYWYQQDPGMELHLIHYSYGVNSTEKGDLSSESTVSRIRTEHFPLTLESARPSHTSQYLCASHDLAGEAGELFFGEGSRLTVL.

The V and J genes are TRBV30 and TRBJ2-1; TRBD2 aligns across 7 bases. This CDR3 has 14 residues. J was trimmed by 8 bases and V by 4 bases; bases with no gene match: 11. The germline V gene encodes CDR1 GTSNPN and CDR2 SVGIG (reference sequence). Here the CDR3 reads CAWTRNGRLYEQFF. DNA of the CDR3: TGTGCCTGGACCCGAAACGGGAGGCTCTATGAGCAGTTCTTC. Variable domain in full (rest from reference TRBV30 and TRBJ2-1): SQTIHQWPATLVQPVGSPLSLECTVEGTSNPNLYWYRQAAGRGLQLLFYSVGIGQISSEVPQNLSASRPQDRQFILSSKKLLLSDSGFYLCAWTRNGRLYEQFFGPGTRLTVL.

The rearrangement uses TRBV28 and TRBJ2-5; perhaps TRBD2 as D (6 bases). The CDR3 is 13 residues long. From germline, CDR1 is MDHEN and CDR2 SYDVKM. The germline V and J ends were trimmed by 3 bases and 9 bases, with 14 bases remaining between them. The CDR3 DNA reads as TGTGCCAGCAGTTTGTTCACCCCGGGGGCCCAGTACTTC. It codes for CASSLFTPGAQYF.